These 15 T cell receptor beta chains were sequenced from one sample in a study of neoadjuvant nivolumab and ipilimumab in lung cancer. Using immunoSEQ multiplex PCR, the repertoire was profiled, and TCRdb retains in-frame clones only, with some absent. Of fewer than 40,000 clones in the sample, roughly 89% were seen once. This specimen was peripheral blood, taken before neoadjuvant nivolumab, alone or with ipilimumab. These receptors came from an adult with non-small cell lung cancer.

The rearrangement joins TRBV7-2 to TRBJ2-7; 11 bases map to TRBD1. There are 14 residues in the CDR3. Germline CDR1 is SGHTA and CDR2 is FQGNSA. V dropped 5 bases and J dropped 6; count of bases not matched to a gene: 6. CDR3 protein: CASSGEDRGPEQYF. For the CDR3, the DNA is TGTGCCAGCAGCGGGGAGGACAGGGGGCCCGAGCAGTACTTC.

Only a few counts were recorded for this clone. V usage is TRBV27 and J usage is TRBJ1-1; 7 nucleotides match TRBD1. Trimming took 0 bases from V and 6 from J; bases not matched to a gene: 1. Germline lookup yields CDR1 MNHEY and CDR2 SMNVEV (reference sequence). The CDR3 runs 13 residues. The CDR3 region is CASSLSGTAEAFF. CDR3 bases: TGTGCCAGCAGTTTATCCGGGACAGCTGAAGCTTTCTTT.

The chain links TRBV4-2 to TRBJ2-2, with TRBD2 matching 7 bases. V trimming: 0 bases; J trimming: 4 bases; junction bases outside the gene matches: 8. Germline CDR1 reads LGHNA; CDR2 reads YNFKEQ. CDR3 length: 17 amino acids. This CDR3 reads CASSQDGREVSTGELFF. The DNA of the CDR3 is TGTGCCAGCAGCCAAGACGGACGGGAGGTGAGCACCGGGGAGCTGTTTTTT.

This chain connects TRBV6-5 to TRBJ2-1; the D gene is possibly TRBD2 (5 bases). Trimming removed 2 bases at V and 6 bases at J, with 11 bases between. The CDR3 sequence is 14 residues long. Germline values: CDR1 MNHEY, CDR2 SVGAGI. The CDR3 sequence: CASSYGRTGNEQFF. The CDR3 bases are TGTGCCAGCAGTTACGGGAGAACGGGCAATGAGCAGTTCTTC.

V usage is TRBV12-5 and J usage is TRBJ1-2; D unresolved. Germline values: CDR1 LGHNT, CDR2 FRNRAP. The CDR3 totals 11 residues. V dropped 3 bases and J dropped 4 bases, with 3 bases sitting between them. CDR3 protein: CASGFLYGYTF. CDR3 nucleotide sequence: TGTGCTAGTGGTTTTCTCTATGGCTACACCTTC.

This chain joins TRBV5-1 and TRBJ2-7, with D unresolved. Germline loops: CDR1 SGHRS, CDR2 YFSETQ. Trimming cost V 4 bases and J 2 bases, with 13 bases left between them. This CDR3 contains 14 residues. The CDR3 loop reads CASSKGSATYEQYF. As DNA, the CDR3 is TGCGCCAGCAGCAAGGGAAGTGCGACCTACGAGCAGTACTTC.

This rearrangement joins TRBV27 to TRBJ2-7, with D perhaps TRBD2 (5 bases). CDR1 and CDR2 (germline): MNHEY, SMNVEV (reference sequence). Trimming shortened V by 2 bases and J by 6 bases, and 14 bases separated the two germline ends. The CDR3 extends over 14 amino acids. CDR3 DNA: TGTGCCAGCAGTTTAGGAGGTAGCGATATCGAGCAGTACTTC. Translating gives CASSLGGSDIEQYF.

The V gene is TRBV28, the J gene TRBJ2-1; the D is unclear. Trimming stripped 6 bases from V and 5 bases from J, with 11 bases between. CDR3 size: 13 residues. Germline CDR1 is MDHEN and CDR2 is SYDVKM. CDR3 loop: CASSSPSDNEQFF. As DNA, the CDR3 is TGTGCCAGCAGCAGCCCGAGCGACAATGAGCAGTTCTTC.

The count of this clone is one. The chain links TRBV6-1 to TRBJ2-7, with 9 nucleotides matching TRBD1. V trimming: 10 bases; J trimming: 0 bases; junction bases outside the gene matches: 10. CDR1 is MNHNS and CDR2 is SASEGT in the germline V gene. The CDR3 spans 15 residues. The CDR3 region has the DNA TGTGCCACCGAAGGACAGGGGTCCATCTCCTACGAGCAGTACTTC. Protein product: CATEGQGSISYEQYF.

The chain recombines TRBV7-8 with TRBJ1-5; 8 nucleotides line up with TRBD1. The length of the CDR3 is 17 residues. CDR1 is SGHVS and CDR2 is FQNEAQ in the germline V gene. The V gene end was trimmed by 4 bases and the J gene end by 0 bases; junction bases not matched to a gene: 8. The CDR3 DNA reads as TGTGCCAGCAGCTGGACAGGGCAGGGGAATAGCAATCAGCCCCAGCATTTT. Its protein product is CASSWTGQGNSNQPQHF.

The chain uses TRBV5-1 and TRBJ2-5, with TRBD1 matching over 8 bases. CDR3 size: 16 residues. Germline V lookup: CDR1 SGHRS, CDR2 YFSETQ. V was clipped by 2 bases and J by 0 bases; unmatched bases: 6. CDR3 residues: CASSLGQGINQETQYF. The CDR3 bases are TGCGCCAGCAGCTTAGGACAGGGCATAAACCAAGAGACCCAGTACTTC.

This clone was seen only once. This chain uses TRBV15 with TRBJ2-3, with TRBD1 as a possible D gene (6 bases). V shed 5 bases and J shed 0 bases, with 9 bases lying between them. Germline values: CDR1 LNHNV, CDR2 YYDKDF (reference sequence). The CDR3 length is 14 residues. CDR3 residues: CATSGDISTDTQYF. CDR3 coding DNA: TGTGCCACCAGCGGGGACATAAGCACAGATACGCAGTATTTT.

The chain joins TRBV30 to TRBJ1-1, with D perhaps TRBD1 (6 bases). This CDR3 is 11 amino acids long. Germline values: CDR1 GTSNPN, CDR2 SVGIG (reference sequence). Trimming took off 3 bases at V and 10 bases at J, with 12 bases between the two ends. CDR3 region: CAWSLQGVAFF. The DNA for the CDR3 is TGTGCCTGGAGCCTACAGGGTGTAGCTTTCTTT.

The genes are TRBV4-1 and TRBJ2-3; 8 nucleotides match TRBD2. The V and J ends lost 4 bases and 2 bases, in that order; junction bases with no gene match: 5. This CDR3 contains 15 residues. Germline V gene data show CDR1 as MGHRA and CDR2 as YSYEKL. CDR3 in amino acids: CASSPHGLATDTQYF. The DNA for the CDR3 is TGCGCCAGCAGCCCTCACGGACTAGCCACAGATACGCAGTATTTT.

This chain uses TRBV4-3 with TRBJ2-5; 8 nucleotides align to TRBD1. CDR1 is LGHNA, CDR2 YSLEER, per germline. The CDR3 is made up of 15 amino acids. With V trimmed by 0 bases and J by 8 bases, 8 bases remained unmatched. In nucleotides, the CDR3 is TGCGCCAGCAGCCAAGATAGAAACAGGGGGTCCACCCAGTACTTC. Translated: CASSQDRNRGSTQYF.